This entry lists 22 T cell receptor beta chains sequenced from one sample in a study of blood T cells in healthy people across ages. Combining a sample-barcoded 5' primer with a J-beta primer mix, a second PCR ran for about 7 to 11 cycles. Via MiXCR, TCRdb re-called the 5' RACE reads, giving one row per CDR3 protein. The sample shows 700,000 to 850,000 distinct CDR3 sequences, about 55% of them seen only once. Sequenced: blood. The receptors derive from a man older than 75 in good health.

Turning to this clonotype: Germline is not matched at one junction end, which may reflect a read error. The CDR3 sequence: CASSRASSDEQYF. The CDR3, as DNA: TGTGCCAGCAGCCGTGCCTCCTCCGACGAGCAGTACTTC. The chain has TRBV12-3 or TRBV12-4 and TRBJ2-7, with D unresolved. The CDR3 contains 13 residues.

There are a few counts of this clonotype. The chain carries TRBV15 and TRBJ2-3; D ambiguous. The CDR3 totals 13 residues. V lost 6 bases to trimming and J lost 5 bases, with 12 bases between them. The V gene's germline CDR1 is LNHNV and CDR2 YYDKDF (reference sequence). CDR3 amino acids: CATRPHYQDTQYF. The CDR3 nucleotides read TGTGCCACCAGGCCGCACTACCAAGATACGCAGTATTTT.

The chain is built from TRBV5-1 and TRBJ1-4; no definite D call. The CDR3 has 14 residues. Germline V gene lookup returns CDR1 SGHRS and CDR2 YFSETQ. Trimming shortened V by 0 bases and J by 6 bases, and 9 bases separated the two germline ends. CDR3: CASSLGRDYEKLFF. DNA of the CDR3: TGCGCCAGCAGCTTGGGTCGGGATTATGAAAAACTGTTTTTT.

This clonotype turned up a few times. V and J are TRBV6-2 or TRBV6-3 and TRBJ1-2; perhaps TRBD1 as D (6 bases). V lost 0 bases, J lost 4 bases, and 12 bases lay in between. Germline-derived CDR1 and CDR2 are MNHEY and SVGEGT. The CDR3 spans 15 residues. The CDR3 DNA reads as TGTGCCAGCAGTTACTCGAACAGGGAGATCTATGGCTACACCTTC. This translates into CASSYSNREIYGYTF.

The CDR3 sequence is CSVDIRQSPGYEQYF. CDR3 bases: TGCAGCGTTGACATAAGGCAAAGTCCCGGGTACGAGCAGTACTTC. The V call is TRBV29-1, the J call TRBJ2-7; no clear D gene. Germline V gene sequence: CDR1 SQVTM, CDR2 ANQGSEA. V was pared by 3 bases and J by 4 bases, with 19 bases between. The CDR3 length is 15 residues.

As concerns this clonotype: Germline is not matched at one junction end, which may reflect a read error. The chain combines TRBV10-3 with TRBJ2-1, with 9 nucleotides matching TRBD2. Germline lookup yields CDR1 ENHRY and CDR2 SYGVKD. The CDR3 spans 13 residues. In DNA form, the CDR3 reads TGTGCCAGCTTTAGCGGGGGCTCCAATGAGCGGTTCTTC. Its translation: CASFSGGSNERFF.

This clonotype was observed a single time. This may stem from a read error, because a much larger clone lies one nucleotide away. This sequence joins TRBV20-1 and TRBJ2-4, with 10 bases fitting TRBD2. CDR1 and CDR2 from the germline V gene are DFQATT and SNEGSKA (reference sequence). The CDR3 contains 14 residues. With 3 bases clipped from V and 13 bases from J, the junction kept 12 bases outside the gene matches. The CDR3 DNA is TGCAGTGCTAGGAGAGCGGGAGGGATAAATGAGCAGTACTTC. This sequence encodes CSARRAGGINEQYF.

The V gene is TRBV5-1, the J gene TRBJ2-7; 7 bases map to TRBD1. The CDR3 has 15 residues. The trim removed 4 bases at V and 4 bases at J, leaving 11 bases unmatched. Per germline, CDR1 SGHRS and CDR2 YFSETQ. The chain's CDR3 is CASSPKQGRGYEQYF. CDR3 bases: TGCGCCAGCAGCCCAAAACAGGGGCGCGGGTACGAGCAGTACTTC.

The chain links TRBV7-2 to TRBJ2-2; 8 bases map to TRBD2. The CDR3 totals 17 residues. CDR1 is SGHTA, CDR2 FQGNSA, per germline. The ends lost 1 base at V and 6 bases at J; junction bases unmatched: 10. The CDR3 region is CASSLEVRLAFAGELFF. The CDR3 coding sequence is TGTGCCAGCAGCTTAGAGGTCCGACTAGCGTTCGCCGGGGAGCTGTTTTTT.

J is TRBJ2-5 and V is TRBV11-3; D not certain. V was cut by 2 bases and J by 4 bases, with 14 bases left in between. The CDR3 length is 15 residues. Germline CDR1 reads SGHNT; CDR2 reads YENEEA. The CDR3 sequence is CASSLSLAASETQYF. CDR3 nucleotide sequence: TGTGCCAGCAGCTTAAGCCTGGCGGCATCAGAGACCCAGTACTTC. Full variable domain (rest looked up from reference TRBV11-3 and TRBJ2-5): EAGVVQSPRYKIIEKKQPVAFWCNPISGHNTLYWYLQNLGQGPELLIRYENEEAVDDSQLPKDRFSAERLKGVDSTLKIQPAELGDSAVYLCASSLSLAASETQYFGPGTRLLVL.

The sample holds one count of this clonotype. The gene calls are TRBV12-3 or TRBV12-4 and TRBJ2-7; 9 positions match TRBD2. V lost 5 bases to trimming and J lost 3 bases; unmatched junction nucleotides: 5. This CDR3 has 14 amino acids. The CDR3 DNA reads TGTGCCAGCAGTCGGACTAGCGTCTACTACGAGCAGTACTTC. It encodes CASSRTSVYYEQYF.

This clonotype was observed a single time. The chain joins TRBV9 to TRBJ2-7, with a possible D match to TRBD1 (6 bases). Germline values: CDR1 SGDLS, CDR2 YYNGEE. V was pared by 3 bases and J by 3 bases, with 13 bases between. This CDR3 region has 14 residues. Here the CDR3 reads CASSEGHMGYEQYF. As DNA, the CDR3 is TGTGCCAGCAGCGAGGGACATATGGGCTACGAGCAGTACTTC. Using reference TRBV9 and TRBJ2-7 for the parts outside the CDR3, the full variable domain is DSGVTQTPKHLITATGQRVTLRCSPRSGDLSVYWYQQSLDQGLQFLIQYYNGEERAKGNILERFSAQQFPDLHSELNLSSLELGDSALYFCASSEGHMGYEQYFGPGTRLTVT.

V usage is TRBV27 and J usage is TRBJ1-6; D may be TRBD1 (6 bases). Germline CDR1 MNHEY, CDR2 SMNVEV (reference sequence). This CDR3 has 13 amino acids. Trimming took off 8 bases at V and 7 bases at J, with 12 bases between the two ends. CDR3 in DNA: TGTGCCAGCCGGGGGGCCTGGAATTCACCCCTCCACTTT. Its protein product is CASRGAWNSPLHF.

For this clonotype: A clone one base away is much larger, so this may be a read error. This CDR3 reads CASSLWRDTQYF. Written as DNA, the CDR3 is TGCGCCAGCAGCCTATGGAGAGATACGCAGTATTTT. V and J are TRBV5-1 and TRBJ2-3; no clear D. Trimming pared 4 bases from V and 5 bases from J, leaving 8 bases between. The CDR3 is 12 amino acids. From germline, CDR1 is SGHRS and CDR2 YFSETQ.

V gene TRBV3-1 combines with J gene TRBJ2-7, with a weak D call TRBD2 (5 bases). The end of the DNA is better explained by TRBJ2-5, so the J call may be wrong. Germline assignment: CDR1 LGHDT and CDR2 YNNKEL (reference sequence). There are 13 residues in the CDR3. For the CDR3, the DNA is TGTGCCAGCAGCCAAGGAGGGTGGGAGACCCAGTACTTC. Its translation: CASSQGGWETQYF.

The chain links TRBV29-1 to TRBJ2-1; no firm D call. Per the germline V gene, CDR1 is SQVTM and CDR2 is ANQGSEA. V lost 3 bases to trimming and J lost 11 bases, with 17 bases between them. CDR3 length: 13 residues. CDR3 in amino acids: CSVEGYGYGQQFF. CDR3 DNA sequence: TGCAGCGTTGAGGGTTATGGGTATGGTCAGCAGTTCTTC.

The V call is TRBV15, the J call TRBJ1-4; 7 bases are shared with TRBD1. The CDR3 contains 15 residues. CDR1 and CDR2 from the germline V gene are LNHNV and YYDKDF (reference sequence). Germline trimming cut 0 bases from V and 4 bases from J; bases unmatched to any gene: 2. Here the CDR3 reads CATSREGQYNEKLFF. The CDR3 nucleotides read TGTGCCACCAGCAGAGAGGGACAGTATAATGAAAAACTGTTTTTT.

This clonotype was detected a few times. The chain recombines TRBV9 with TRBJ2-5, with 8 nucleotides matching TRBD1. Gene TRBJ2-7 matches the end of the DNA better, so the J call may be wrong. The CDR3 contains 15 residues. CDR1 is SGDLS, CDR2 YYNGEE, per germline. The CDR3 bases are TGTGCCAGCAGCGAATCCGGGACAGGATTATACGAGCAGTACTTC. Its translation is CASSESGTGLYEQYF.

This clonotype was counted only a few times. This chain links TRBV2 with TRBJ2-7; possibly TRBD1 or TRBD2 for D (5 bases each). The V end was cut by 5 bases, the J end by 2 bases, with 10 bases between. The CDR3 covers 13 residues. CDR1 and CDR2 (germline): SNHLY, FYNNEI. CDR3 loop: CASSWGMAYEQYF. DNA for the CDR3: TGTGCCAGCAGTTGGGGGATGGCCTACGAGCAGTACTTC.

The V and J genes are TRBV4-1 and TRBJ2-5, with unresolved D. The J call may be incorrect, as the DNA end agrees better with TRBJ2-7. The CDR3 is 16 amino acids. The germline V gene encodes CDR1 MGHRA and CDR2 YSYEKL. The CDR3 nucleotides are TGCGCCAGCAGCCAAGAGGCTGGGCCAGTGAGAAGCGAGCAGTACTTC. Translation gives CASSQEAGPVRSEQYF.

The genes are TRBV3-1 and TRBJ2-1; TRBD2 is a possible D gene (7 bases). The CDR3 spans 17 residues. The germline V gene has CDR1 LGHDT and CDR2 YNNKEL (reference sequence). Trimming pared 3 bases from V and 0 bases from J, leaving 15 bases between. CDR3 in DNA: TGTGCCAGCAGCCAGGGGGCGGGGGAGATCTCCTACAATGAGCAGTTCTTC. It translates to CASSQGAGEISYNEQFF.

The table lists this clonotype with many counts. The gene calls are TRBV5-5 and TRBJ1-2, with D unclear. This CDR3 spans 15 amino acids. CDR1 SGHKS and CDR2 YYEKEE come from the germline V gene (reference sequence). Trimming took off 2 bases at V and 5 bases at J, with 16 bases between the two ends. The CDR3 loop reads CASSFNREALYGYTF. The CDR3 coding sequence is TGTGCCAGCAGCTTTAACAGAGAGGCCTTGTATGGCTACACCTTC.